Given below is one T cell receptor (beta chain) in context. Antigen: not known. Total RNA and DNA came together from about 19-30 mg of bulk tissue without cell sorting. This specimen belongs to a study of tumor-infiltrating lymphocytes in primary liver carcinoma. TCR beta cDNA was made from 400 to 600 ng total RNA with a constant-region primer. The TCR beta library was amplified through three nested multiplex PCR rounds in a modified ARM-PCR procedure. Researchers ran the first two PCR rounds for roughly 10 cycles each with TRBV1-TRBV30 forward primers and a C-beta reverse primer. TCRdb reprocessed the multiplex PCR reads via MiXCR and lists one record per CDR3 protein. This repertoire shows roughly 80,000 distinct CDR3 sequences, 55% to 85% found once; its top ten account for around 19%. The CDR3 contains 13 residues. The V end lost 5 bases, the J end lost 5 bases, and 15 bases lay between the germline ends. Germline V gene sequence: CDR1 DFQATT, CDR2 SNEGSKA (reference sequence).

Study conclusions and caveats: Paired tumor-adjacent and tumor-blood samples overlapped less than tumor region pairs did. The top-250-clone fraction was significantly higher in tumors than in blood (p = 0.039).

The specimen was liver tumor tissue from sampling region 1. As for subset: tumor region T1, superior pole. The chain has TRBV20-1 and TRBJ1-2; tentative D call: TRBD1 (5 bases). The sequence was collected from a middle-aged man with primary liver carcinoma and hepatitis B virus infection. The CDR3 is CSAGDMGHYGYTF. In nucleotides, the CDR3 is TGCAGTGCTGGTGATATGGGGCATTATGGCTACACCTTC.